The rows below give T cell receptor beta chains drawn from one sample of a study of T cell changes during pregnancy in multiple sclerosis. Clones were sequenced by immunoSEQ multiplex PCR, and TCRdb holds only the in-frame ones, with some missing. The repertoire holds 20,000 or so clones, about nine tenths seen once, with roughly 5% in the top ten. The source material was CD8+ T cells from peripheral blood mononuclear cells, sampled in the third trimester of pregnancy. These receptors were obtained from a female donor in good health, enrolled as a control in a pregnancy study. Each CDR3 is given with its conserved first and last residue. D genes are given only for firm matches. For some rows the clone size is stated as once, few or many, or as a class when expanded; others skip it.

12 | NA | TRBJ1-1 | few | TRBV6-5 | CASSSYMDKAFF | TGTGCCAGCAGTTCGTACATGGACAAGGCTTTCTTT
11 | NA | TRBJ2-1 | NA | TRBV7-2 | CASSYGYEQFF | TGTGCCAGCAGCTACGGGTACGAGCAGTTCTTC
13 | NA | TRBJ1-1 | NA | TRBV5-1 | CASSLGQGGEAFF | TGCGCCAGCAGCTTGGGGCAGGGTGGTGAAGCTTTCTTT
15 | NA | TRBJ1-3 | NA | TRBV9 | CASSVGGRSGNTIYF | TGTGCCAGCAGCGTAGGAGGGCGCTCTGGAAACACCATATATTTT
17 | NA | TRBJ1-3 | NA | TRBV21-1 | CASSRYRDNRSGNTIYF | TGTGCCAGCAGCAGATACAGGGATAATCGCTCTGGAAACACCATATATTTT
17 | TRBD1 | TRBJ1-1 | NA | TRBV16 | CASSHPAGGLGNTEAFF | TGTGCCAGCAGCCACCCGGCAGGGGGCCTGGGGAACACTGAAGCTTTCTTT
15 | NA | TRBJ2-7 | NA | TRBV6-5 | CASSPTEDRAYEQYF | TGTGCCAGCAGCCCTACCGAGGACAGAGCCTACGAGCAGTACTTC
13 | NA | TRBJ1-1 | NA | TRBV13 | CASSLHPTGEAFF | TGTGCCAGCAGCTTACATCCTACAGGGGAAGCTTTCTTT
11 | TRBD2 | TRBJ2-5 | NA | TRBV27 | CASSGGGTQYF | TGTGCCAGCAGTGGGGGGGGGACCCAGTACTTC
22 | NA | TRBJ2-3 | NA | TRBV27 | CASSLFPEPPGLAHYPADTQYF | TGTGCCAGCAGTTTATTCCCAGAACCACCGGGACTGGCCCATTACCCCGCAGATACGCAGTATTTT
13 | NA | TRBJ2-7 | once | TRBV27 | CASSVGFTYGQYF | TGTGCCAGCAGTGTGGGCTTCACCTACGGGCAGTACTTC
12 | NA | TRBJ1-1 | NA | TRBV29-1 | CSVERSTTEAFF | TGCAGCGTTGAGCGTTCAACCACTGAAGCTTTCTTT
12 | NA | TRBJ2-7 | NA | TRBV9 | CASSDTSYEQYF | TGTGCCAGCAGCGACACCTCCTACGAGCAGTACTTC
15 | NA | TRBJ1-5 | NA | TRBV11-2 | CASSLGLGDSQPQHF | TGTGCCAGCAGCTTGGGGTTAGGGGACTCTCAGCCCCAGCATTTT
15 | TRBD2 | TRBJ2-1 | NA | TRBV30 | CAWKTLAARDNEQFF | TGTGCCTGGAAGACACTAGCGGCAAGGGACAATGAGCAGTTCTTC
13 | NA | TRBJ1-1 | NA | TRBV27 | CASSLWASGEAFF | TGTGCCAGCAGTTTATGGGCCTCGGGAGAAGCTTTCTTT
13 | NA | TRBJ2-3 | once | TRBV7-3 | CASSRELTDTQYF | TGTGCCAGCAGCCGGGAGCTCACAGATACGCAGTATTTT
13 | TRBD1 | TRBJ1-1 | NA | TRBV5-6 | CASTGTGPLKAFF | TGTGCCAGCACAGGGACAGGGCCTCTGAAAGCTTTCTTT
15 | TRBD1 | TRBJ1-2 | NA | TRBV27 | CASSYRQGGRDGYTF | TGTGCCAGCAGCTATCGACAGGGCGGCCGGGATGGCTACACCTTC
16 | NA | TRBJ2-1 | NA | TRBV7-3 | CASSSTSKSSYNEQFF | TGTGCCAGCAGCTCCACCTCCAAGAGCTCCTACAATGAGCAGTTCTTC
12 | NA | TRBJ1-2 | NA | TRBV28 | CASTPPGRGYTF | TGTGCCAGCACCCCTCCAGGTAGAGGCTACACCTTC
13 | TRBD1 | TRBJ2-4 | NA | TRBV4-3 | CASSLTQGNIQYF | TGCGCCAGCAGCCTCACACAGGGGAACATTCAGTACTTC
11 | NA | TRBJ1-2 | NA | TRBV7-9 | CASTSGYGYTF | TGTGCCAGCACCTCGGGGTATGGCTACACCTTC
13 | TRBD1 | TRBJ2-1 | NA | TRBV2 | CASGQGKANEQFF | TGTGCCAGCGGACAGGGGAAGGCCAATGAGCAGTTCTTC
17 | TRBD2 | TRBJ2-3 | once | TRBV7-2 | CASSLGTSGGLLDTQYF | TGTGCCAGCAGCTTAGGGACTAGCGGGGGGTTGTTAGATACGCAGTATTTT
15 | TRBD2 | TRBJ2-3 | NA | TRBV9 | CASSVASGGTDTQYF | TGTGCCAGCAGCGTCGCTAGCGGGGGCACAGATACGCAGTATTTT
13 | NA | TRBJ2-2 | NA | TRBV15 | CATSRRDNGELFF | TGTGCCACCAGCCGCAGGGATAACGGGGAGCTGTTTTTT
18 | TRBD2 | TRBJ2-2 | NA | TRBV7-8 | CASTPLILAGGQAGELFF | TGTGCCAGCACCCCGCTGATCCTAGCGGGGGGGCAAGCCGGGGAGCTGTTTTTT
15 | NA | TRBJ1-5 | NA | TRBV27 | CASSPVVNSDQPQHF | TGTGCCAGCAGCCCGGTGGTCAACAGTGATCAGCCCCAGCATTTT
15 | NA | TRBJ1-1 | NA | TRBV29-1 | CSVEDGKGSDTEAFF | TGCAGCGTTGAAGATGGAAAGGGGTCGGACACTGAAGCTTTCTTT
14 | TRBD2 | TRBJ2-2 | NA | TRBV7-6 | CASSERLADGELFF | TGTGCCAGCAGCGAACGACTAGCGGACGGGGAGCTGTTTTTT
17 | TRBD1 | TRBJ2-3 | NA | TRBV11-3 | CASSLDLRTGLTDTQYF | TGTGCCAGCAGCTTAGATCTTCGGACAGGGCTCACAGATACGCAGTATTTT
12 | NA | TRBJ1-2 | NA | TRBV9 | CASNSLGGGYTF | TGTGCCAGCAACAGCCTGGGTGGGGGCTACACCTTC
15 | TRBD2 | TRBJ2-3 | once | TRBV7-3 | CASSFSGVSTDTQYF | TGTGCCAGCAGCTTTAGCGGGGTGAGCACAGATACGCAGTATTTT
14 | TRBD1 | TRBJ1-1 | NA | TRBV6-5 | CASGRGRGNTEAFF | TGTGCCAGCGGAAGGGGGCGCGGGAACACTGAAGCTTTCTTT
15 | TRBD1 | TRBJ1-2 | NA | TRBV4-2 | CASSQGTGDSYGYTF | TGTGCCAGCAGCCAAGGGACAGGGGATAGCTATGGCTACACCTTC
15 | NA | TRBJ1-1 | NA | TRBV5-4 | CASSGQDTENTEAFF | TGTGCCAGCAGCGGCCAGGACACAGAGAACACTGAAGCTTTCTTT
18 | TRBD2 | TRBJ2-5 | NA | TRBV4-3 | CASSQEGWRGDTPETQYF | TGCGCCAGCAGCCAAGAGGGTTGGCGGGGGGATACTCCCGAGACCCAGTACTTC
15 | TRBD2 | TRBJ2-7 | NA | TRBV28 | CKVLAGGESSYEQYF | TGTAAGGTACTAGCGGGGGGGGAGAGCTCCTACGAGCAGTACTTC
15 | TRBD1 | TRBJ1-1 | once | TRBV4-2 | CASSFTGQGGTEAFF | TGTGCCAGCAGCTTCACGGGACAGGGAGGGACTGAAGCTTTCTTT
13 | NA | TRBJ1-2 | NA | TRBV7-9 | CASSSQGLDGYTF | TGTGCCAGCAGCTCCCAGGGACTGGATGGCTACACCTTC
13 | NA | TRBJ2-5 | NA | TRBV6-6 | CASTPWRGETQYF | TGTGCCAGCACCCCTTGGCGGGGAGAGACCCAGTACTTC
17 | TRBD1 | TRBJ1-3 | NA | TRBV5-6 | CASSLDYRDRGLDTIYF | TGTGCCAGCAGCTTGGATTATAGGGACAGGGGTTTAGACACCATATATTTT
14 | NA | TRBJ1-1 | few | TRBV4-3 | CASSLTTGNTEAFF | TGCGCCAGCAGCCTAACAACAGGGAACACTGAAGCTTTCTTT
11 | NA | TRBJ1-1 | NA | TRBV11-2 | CASSRQAVAFF | TGTGCCAGCAGTCGACAGGCGGTAGCTTTCTTT
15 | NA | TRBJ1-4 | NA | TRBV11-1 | CASSLAVTTVGKLFF | TGTGCCAGCAGCTTAGCGGTGACAACGGTAGGAAAACTGTTTTTT
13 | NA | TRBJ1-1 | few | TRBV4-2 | CASSYRENTEAFF | TGTGCCAGCAGCTACAGAGAGAACACTGAAGCTTTCTTT
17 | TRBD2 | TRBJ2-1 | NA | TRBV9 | CASSVGPSGGTYNEQFF | TGTGCCAGCAGCGTAGGACCTAGCGGGGGGACCTACAATGAGCAGTTCTTC
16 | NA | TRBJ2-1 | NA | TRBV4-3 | CASSQDPPGSVVEQFF | TGCGCCAGCAGCCAAGATCCCCCAGGCTCTGTGGTGGAGCAGTTCTTC
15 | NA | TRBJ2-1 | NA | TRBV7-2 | CASSLGRGLGNEQFF | TGTGCCAGCAGCTTAGGGCGAGGGCTTGGCAATGAGCAGTTCTTC
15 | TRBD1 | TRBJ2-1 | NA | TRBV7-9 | CASRMGTGSYNEQFF | TGTGCCAGCAGGATGGGGACAGGGAGCTACAATGAGCAGTTCTTC
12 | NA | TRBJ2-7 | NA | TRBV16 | CASSQIVYEQYF | TGTGCCAGCAGCCAAATAGTCTACGAGCAGTACTTC
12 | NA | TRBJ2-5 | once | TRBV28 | CATPKTLETQYF | TGTGCCACCCCCAAGACATTGGAGACCCAGTACTTC
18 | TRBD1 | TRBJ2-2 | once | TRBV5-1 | CASSLPTGGVGNTGELFF | TGCGCCAGCAGCCTACCGACAGGGGGCGTAGGGAACACCGGGGAGCTGTTTTTT
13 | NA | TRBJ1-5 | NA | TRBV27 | CASSPGVRQPQHF | TGTGCCAGCAGTCCCGGGGTCCGGCAGCCCCAGCATTTT
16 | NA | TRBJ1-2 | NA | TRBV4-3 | CASSYGARRKTYGYTF | TGCGCCAGCAGCTATGGGGCACGTCGAAAGACCTATGGCTACACCTTC